This TCR beta chain was identified in a study of Graves' ophthalmopathy and Graves' hyperthyroidism. Study results and limitations: The model flagged ophthalmopathy progression at more than 70% sensitivity and 72% to 80% specificity. Sensitivity reached 85% to 90% and specificity about 80% for a 13-signature model separating ophthalmopathy from stable hyperthyroidism. Among thyroid clonotypes expanded above 0.001 frequency, most also appeared in blood.

This clonotype turned up a few times. Its antigen is currently unknown. The CDR3 runs to 18 residues. Germline V gives CDR1 KGHSH, CDR2 LQKENI. V was clipped by 5 bases and J by 3 bases, with 25 bases between them. Scientists amplified the TCR beta CDR3 regions from RNA transcripts. Investigators did first-round RT-PCR with HTBI primers, then second-round multiplex PCR. One entry per CDR3 protein results from TCRdb running MiXCR on the multiplex PCR reads. The sample lists roughly 500,000 distinct CDR3 sequences; around an eighth were seen once. The sequence was collected from a woman aged 30 to 39 with Graves' ophthalmopathy. The sample consisted of blood. The J gene is TRBJ1-1, the V gene TRBV18; the D gene is possibly TRBD1 (6 bases). The CDR3: CASSATGLYQGLDTEAFF. The CDR3 DNA reads as TGTGCCAGCTCAGCCACCGGTTTGTATCAGGGGCTTGACACTGAAGCTTTCTTT. Supplemented by reference TRBV18 and TRBJ1-1, the full variable domain reads NAGVMQNPRHLVRRRGQEARLRCSPMKGHSHVYWYRQLPEEGLKFMVYLQKENIIDESGMPKERFSAEFPKEGPSILRIQQVVRGDSAAYFCASSATGLYQGLDTEAFFGQGTRLTVV.